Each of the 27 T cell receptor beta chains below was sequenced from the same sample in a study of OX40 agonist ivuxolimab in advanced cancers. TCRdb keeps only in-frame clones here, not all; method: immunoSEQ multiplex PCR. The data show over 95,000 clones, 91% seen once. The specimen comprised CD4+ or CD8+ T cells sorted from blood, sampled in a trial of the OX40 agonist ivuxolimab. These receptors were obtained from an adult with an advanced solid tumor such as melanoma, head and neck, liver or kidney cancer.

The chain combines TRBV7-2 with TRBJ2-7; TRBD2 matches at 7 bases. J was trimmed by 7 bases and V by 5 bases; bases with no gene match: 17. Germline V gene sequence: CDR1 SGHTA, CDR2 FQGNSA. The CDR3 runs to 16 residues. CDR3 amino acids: CASSPFTSDFLVEQYF. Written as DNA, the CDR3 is TGTGCCAGCAGCCCCTTCACTAGCGACTTTTTGGTGGAGCAGTACTTC.

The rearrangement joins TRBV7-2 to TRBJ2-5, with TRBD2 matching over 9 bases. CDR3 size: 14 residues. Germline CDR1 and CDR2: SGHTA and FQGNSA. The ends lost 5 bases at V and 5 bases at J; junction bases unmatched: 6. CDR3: CASSPGTSTETQYF. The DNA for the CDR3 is TGTGCCAGCAGCCCCGGGACTAGCACGGAGACCCAGTACTTC.

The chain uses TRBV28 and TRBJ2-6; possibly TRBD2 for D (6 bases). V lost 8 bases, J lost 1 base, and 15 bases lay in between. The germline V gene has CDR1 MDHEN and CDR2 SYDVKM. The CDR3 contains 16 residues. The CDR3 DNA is TGTGCCAGCCGAACGGGAGTTTGGTCTGGGGCCAACGTCCTGACTTTC. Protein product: CASRTGVWSGANVLTF.

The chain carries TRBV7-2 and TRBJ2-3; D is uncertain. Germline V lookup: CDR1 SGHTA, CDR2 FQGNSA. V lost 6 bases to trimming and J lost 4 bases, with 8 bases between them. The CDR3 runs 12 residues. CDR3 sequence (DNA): TGTGCCAGCAGTTTACCCCCAGATACGCAGTATTTT. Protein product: CASSLPPDTQYF.

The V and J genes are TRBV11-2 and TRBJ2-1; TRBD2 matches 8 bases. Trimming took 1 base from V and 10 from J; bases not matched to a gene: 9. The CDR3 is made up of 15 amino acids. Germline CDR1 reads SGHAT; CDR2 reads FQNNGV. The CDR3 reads CASSLASGPSAEQFF. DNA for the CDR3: TGTGCCAGCAGCTTAGCTAGCGGGCCGTCCGCGGAGCAGTTCTTC.

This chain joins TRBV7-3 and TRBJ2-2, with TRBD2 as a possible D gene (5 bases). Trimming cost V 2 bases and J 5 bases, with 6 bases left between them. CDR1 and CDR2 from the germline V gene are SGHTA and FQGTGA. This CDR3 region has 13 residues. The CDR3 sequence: CASSLSGTGELFF. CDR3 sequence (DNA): TGTGCCAGCAGCTTATCGGGAACCGGGGAGCTGTTTTTT. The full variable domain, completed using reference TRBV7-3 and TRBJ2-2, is GAGVSQTPSNKVTEKGKYVELRCDPISGHTALYWYRQSLGQGPEFLIYFQGTGAADDSGLPNDRFFAVRPEGSVSTLKIQRTERGDSAVYLCASSLSGTGELFFGEGSRLTVL.

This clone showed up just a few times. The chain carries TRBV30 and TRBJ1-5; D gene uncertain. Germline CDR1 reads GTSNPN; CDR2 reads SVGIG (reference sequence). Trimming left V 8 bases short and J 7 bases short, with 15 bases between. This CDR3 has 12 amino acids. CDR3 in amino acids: CAGGLRLQPQHF. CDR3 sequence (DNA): TGTGCCGGAGGATTAAGGTTACAGCCCCAGCATTTT.

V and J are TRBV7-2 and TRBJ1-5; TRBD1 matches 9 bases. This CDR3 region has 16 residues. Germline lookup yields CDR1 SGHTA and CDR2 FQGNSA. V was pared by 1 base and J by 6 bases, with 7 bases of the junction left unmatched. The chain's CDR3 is CASSLEGTGRAQPQHF. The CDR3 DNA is TGTGCCAGCAGCTTAGAGGGGACAGGGAGGGCTCAGCCCCAGCATTTT.

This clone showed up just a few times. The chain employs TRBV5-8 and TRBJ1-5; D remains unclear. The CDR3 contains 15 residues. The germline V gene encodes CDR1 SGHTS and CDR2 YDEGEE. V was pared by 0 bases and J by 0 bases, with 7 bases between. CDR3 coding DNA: TGTGCCAGCAGCTTGGCCCTGTATAGCAATCAGCCCCAGCATTTT. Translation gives CASSLALYSNQPQHF.

DNA for the CDR3: TGCAGCGTGGCGGGGCGCTTGGCTCAAGAGACCCAGTACTTC. Protein product: CSVAGRLAQETQYF. V gene TRBV29-1 combines with J gene TRBJ2-5; D might be TRBD2 (6 bases). Trimming pared 6 bases from V and 2 bases from J, leaving 16 bases between. CDR3 length: 14 amino acids. Germline V gene sequence: CDR1 SQVTM, CDR2 ANQGSEA.

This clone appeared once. CDR3 DNA: TGTGCCATCAGGGGGACTAGCGGGGCTCAAGAGACCCAGTACTTC. This encodes CAIRGTSGAQETQYF. The rearrangement links TRBV10-3 to TRBJ2-5, with 13 bases fitting TRBD2. Germline-derived CDR1 and CDR2 are ENHRY and SYGVKD. The CDR3 has 15 residues. Trimming cost V 6 bases and J 2 bases; bases outside gene matches: 3.

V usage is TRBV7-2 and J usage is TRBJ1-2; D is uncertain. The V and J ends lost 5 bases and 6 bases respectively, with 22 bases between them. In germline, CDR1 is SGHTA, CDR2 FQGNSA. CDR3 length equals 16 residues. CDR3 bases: TGTGCCAGCAGCCCAATCGTGTGGGCGCGTTCTGATGGCTACACCTTC. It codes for CASSPIVWARSDGYTF.

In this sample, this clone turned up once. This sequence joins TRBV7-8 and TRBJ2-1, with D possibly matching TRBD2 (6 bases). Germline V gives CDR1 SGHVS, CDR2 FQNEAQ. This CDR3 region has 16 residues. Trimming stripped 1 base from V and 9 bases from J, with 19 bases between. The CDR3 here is CASSLGRRDGVSEQFF. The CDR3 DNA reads TGTGCCAGCAGCTTAGGACGGCGGGATGGAGTCAGTGAGCAGTTCTTC.

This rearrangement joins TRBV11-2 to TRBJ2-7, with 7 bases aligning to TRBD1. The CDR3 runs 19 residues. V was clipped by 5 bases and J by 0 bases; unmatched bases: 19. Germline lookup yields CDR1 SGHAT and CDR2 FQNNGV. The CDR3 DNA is TGTGCCAGCAGCAAACGACAGGGTTCTCTTATAGGAGCCTCCTACGAGCAGTACTTC. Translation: CASSKRQGSLIGASYEQYF.

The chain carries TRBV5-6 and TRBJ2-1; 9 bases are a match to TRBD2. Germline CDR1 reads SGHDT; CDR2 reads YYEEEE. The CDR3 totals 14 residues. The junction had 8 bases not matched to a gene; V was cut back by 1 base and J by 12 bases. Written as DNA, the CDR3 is TGTGCCAGCAGCTTGACGGCGGGAGGGCTGGTGCAGTTCTTC. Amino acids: CASSLTAGGLVQFF.

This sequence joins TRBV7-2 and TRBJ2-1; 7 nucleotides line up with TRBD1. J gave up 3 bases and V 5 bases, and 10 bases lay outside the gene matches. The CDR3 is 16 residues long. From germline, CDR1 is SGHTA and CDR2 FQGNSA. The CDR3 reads CASSPSGTANYNEQFF. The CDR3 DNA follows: TGTGCCAGCAGCCCGTCCGGGACAGCGAACTACAATGAGCAGTTCTTC.

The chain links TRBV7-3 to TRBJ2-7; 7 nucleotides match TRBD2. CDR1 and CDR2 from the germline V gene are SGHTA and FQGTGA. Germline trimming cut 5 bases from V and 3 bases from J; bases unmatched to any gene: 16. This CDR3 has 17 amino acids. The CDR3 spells CASSLNAHDASGYEQYF. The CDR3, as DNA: TGTGCCAGCAGCCTTAACGCCCACGACGCTAGCGGCTACGAGCAGTACTTC.

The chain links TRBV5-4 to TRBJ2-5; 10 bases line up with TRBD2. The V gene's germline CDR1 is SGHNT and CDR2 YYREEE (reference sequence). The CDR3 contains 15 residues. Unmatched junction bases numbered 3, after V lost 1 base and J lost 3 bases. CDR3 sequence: CASSLTSGVEETQYF. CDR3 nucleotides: TGTGCCAGCAGCTTGACTAGCGGGGTTGAAGAGACCCAGTACTTC.

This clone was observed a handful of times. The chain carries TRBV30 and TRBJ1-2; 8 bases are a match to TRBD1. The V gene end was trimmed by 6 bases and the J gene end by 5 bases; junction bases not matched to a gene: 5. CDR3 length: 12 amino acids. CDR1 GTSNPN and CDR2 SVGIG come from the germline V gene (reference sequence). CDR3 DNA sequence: TGTGCCTGCCGCAGGGGGCTTTATGGCTACACCTTC. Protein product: CACRRGLYGYTF.

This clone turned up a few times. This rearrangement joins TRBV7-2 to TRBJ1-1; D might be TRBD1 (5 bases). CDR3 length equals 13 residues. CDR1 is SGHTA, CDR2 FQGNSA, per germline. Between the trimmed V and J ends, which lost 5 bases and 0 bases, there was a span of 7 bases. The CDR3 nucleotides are TGTGCCAGCAGCCCAGGGATGAACACTGAAGCTTTCTTT. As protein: CASSPGMNTEAFF.

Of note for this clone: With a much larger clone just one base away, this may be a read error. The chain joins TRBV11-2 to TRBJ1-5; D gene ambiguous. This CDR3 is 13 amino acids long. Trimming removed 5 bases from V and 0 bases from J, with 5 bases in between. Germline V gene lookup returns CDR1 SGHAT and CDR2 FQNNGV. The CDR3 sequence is CASSPDSNQPQHF. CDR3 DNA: TGTGCCAGCAGCCCGGATAGCAATCAGCCCCAGCATTTT.

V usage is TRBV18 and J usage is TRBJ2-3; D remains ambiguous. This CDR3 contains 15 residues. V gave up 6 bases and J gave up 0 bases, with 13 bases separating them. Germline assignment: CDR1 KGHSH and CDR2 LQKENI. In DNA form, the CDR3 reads TGTGCCAGCTCCCCCCGGCCTTCTAGCACAGATACGCAGTATTTT. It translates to CASSPRPSSTDTQYF.

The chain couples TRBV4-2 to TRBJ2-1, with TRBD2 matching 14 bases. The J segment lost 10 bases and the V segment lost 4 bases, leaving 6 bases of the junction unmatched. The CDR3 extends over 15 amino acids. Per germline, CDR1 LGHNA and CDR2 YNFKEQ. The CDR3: CASSPGTSGSGEQFF. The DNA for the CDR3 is TGTGCCAGCAGCCCCGGGACTAGCGGGAGTGGAGAGCAGTTCTTC.

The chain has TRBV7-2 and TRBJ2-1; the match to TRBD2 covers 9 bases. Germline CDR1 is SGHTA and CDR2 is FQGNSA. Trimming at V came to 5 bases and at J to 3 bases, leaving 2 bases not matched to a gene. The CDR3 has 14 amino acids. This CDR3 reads CASSTSGYYNEQFF. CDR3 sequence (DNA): TGTGCCAGCAGCACTAGCGGGTACTACAATGAGCAGTTCTTC. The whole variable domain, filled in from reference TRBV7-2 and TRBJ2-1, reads GAGVSQSPSNKVTEKGKDVELRCDPISGHTALYWYRQSLGQGLEFLIYFQGNSAPDKSGLPSDRFSAERTGGSVSTLTIQRTQQEDSAVYLCASSTSGYYNEQFFGPGTRLTVL.

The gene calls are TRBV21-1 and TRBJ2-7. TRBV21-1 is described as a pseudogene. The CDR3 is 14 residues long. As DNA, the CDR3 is TGTGCCAGCAGGGGTAGGTGTATAGTTAAAGAGCAGTACTTC. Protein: CASRGRCIVKEQYF.

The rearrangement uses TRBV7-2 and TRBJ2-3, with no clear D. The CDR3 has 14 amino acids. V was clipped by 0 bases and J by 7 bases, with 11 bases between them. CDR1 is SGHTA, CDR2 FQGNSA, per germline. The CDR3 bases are TGTGCCAGCAGCTTAGCGGCTTTCGGGTATACGCAGTATTTT. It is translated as CASSLAAFGYTQYF.

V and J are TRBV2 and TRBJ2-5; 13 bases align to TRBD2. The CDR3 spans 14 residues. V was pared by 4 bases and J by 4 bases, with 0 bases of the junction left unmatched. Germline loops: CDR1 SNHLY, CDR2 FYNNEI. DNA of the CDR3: TGTGCCAGCAGTGGACTAGCGGGAGGAGAGACCCAGTACTTC. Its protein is CASSGLAGGETQYF.